This T cell receptor beta chain is drawn from a study of early T cells in non-severe SARS-CoV-2 infection. A note on this clonotype: A much larger clone differs from this one at a single base, so this may be a read error.

This CDR3 contains 16 residues. Looked up from germline, CDR1 is SGHRS and CDR2 is YFSETQ. TCRdb redid the calling of the 5' RACE reads with MiXCR, one entry per CDR3 protein. Among fewer than 130,000 distinct CDR3 sequences listed, roughly an eighth were seen once. The V and J genes are TRBV5-1 and TRBJ1-1; 10 bases fit TRBD1. This sequence originates from an adult who was a healthcare worker with PCR-confirmed SARS-CoV-2 infection or an uninfected control (not recorded which). Sequencing was performed on whole blood, taken at baseline. The CDR3 DNA is TGCGCCAGCCGCACGGAGACAGGGGGCTTCGGAACTGAAGCTTCCTTT. It encodes CASRTETGGFGTEASF.